Detailed here is one T cell receptor beta chain. Method: immunoSEQ multiplex PCR; TCRdb's copy keeps in-frame clones and lacks some. The data hold fewer than 1.8 million clones, with approximately 98.5% observed a single time. The sample comes from a study of shared clonotypes between healthy human individuals. This CDR3 region has 14 residues. V lost 1 base and J lost 8, with 14 bases in between. Germline CDR1 KGHSH, CDR2 LQKENI. V gene TRBV18 combines with J gene TRBJ1-2; tentatively, D is TRBD1 (5 bases). The TCR was taken from a man aged 30 to 39 in good health. Sequencing input: naive CD4+ T cells sorted from blood. The subset was: CD45RA+ positively selected. The CDR3: CASSPLERGGGYTF. CDR3 nucleotides: TGTGCCAGCTCACCACTCGAAAGGGGTGGCGGCTACACCTTC.